In this sample, the clone carrying this TCR beta chain turned up a few times. Its target is unknown. The TCR library protocol attached unique molecular identifiers to the individual cDNA molecules. TCRdb itself ran the 5' RACE reads through MiXCR, one entry per CDR3 protein. Of approximately 48,000 distinct CDR3 sequences in the sample, around a tenth were seen once. Trimming at V came to 4 bases and at J to 2 bases, leaving 5 bases not matched to a gene. Germline V lookup: CDR1 MDHEN, CDR2 SYDVKM. CDR3 size: 14 residues. This specimen comes from a study of early T cells in non-severe SARS-CoV-2 infection. Findings and limits, study-wide: VDJdb-based matching was biased toward anti-spike CD8 responses and missed private and CD4 specificities.

Sequenced sample: whole blood. The rearrangement uses TRBV28 and TRBJ2-7; 7 bases match TRBD1. The clonotype comes from an adult who was a healthcare worker with PCR-confirmed SARS-CoV-2 infection or an uninfected control (not recorded which). CDR3 nucleotides: TGTGCCAGCAGTTGGTGGACAGGTCCCTACGAGCAGTACTTC. It translates to CASSWWTGPYEQYF.